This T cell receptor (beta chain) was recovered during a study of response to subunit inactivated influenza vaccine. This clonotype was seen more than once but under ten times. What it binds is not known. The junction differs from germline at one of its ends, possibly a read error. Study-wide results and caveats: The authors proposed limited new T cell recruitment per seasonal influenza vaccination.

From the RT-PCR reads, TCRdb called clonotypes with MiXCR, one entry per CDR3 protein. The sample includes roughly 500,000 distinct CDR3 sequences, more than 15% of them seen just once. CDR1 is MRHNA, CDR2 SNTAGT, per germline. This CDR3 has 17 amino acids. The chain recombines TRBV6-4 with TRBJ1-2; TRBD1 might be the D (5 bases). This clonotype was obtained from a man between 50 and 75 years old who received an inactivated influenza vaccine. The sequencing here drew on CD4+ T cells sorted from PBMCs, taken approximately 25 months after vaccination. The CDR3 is CASSDSRPGPKGYGYTF. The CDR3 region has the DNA TGTGCCAGCAGCGACTCCCGCCCGGGACCTAAGGGCTATGGCTACACCTTC.